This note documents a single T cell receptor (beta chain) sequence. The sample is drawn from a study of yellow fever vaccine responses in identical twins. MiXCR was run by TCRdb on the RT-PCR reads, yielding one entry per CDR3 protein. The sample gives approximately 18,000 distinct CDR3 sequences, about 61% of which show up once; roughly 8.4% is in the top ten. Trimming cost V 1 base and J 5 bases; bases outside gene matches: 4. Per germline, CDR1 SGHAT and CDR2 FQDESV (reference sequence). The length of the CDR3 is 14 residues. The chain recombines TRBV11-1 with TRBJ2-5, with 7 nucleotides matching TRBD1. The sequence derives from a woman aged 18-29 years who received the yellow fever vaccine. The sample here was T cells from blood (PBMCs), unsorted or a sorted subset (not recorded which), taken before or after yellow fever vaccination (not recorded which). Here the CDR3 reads CASSLGNRGETQYF. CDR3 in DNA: TGTGCCAGCAGCTTAGGGAACAGGGGTGAGACCCAGTACTTC.